These 16 T cell receptor beta chains came from one sample sequenced in a study of cytomegalovirus exposure and HLA in healthy donors. Clones were read by immunoSEQ multiplex PCR, and TCRdb kept only the in-frame ones, dropping some. Of around 60,000 clones listed, approximately 90% are singletons. The sample taken for sequencing was PBMCs. These receptors all come from a woman aged 18 to 35 in good health and CMV-seronegative.

CDR3 nucleotides: TGTGCCAGCAGCGCCGCGCATGTTTCCTACGAGCAGTACTTC. It specifies CASSAAHVSYEQYF. The V and J genes are TRBV9 and TRBJ2-7, with D hard to call. The CDR3 covers 14 residues. Germline V gene sequence: CDR1 SGDLS, CDR2 YYNGEE. V gave up 3 bases and J gave up 1 base, with 11 bases separating them.

V gene TRBV25-1 combines with J gene TRBJ2-1, with 8 nucleotides matching TRBD2. Trimming at V came to 3 bases and at J to 8 bases, leaving 6 bases not matched to a gene. CDR1 and CDR2 from the germline V gene are MGHDK and SYGVNS. This CDR3 has 14 amino acids. CDR3 residues: CASSDQTSADEQFF. In DNA form, the CDR3 reads TGTGCCAGCAGTGACCAGACTAGCGCTGATGAGCAGTTCTTC.

The rearrangement joins TRBV6-6 to TRBJ2-3, with TRBD2 matching over 7 bases. The CDR3 extends over 15 amino acids. Germline V CDR1 and CDR2: MNHNY, SVGAGI (reference sequence). The V and J ends lost 5 bases and 6 bases, in that order; junction bases with no gene match: 11. CDR3 coding DNA: TGTGCCAGCAGTCCCCCCCCCGGGAGGCAGGATACGCAGTATTTT. It translates to CASSPPPGRQDTQYF.

The chain uses TRBV4-1 and TRBJ2-5, with TRBD1 matching over 7 bases. CDR3 length: 15 residues. J was trimmed by 3 bases and V by 2 bases; bases with no gene match: 6. Germline-derived CDR1 and CDR2 are MGHRA and YSYEKL. The CDR3 DNA reads TGCGCCAGCAGCCAACAAATCGGGACAGAAGAGACCCAGTACTTC. Encoded protein: CASSQQIGTEETQYF.

This clone was seen a single time. This chain connects TRBV7-2 to TRBJ2-3, with a weak D call TRBD2 (5 bases). Germline CDR1 SGHTA, CDR2 FQGNSA. V dropped 1 base and J dropped 1 base, with 18 bases sitting between them. This CDR3 spans 18 amino acids. CDR3 bases: TGTGCCAGCAGCTTAGTTGGCCGGGGATACGGGGGCACAGATACGCAGTATTTT. Its translation: CASSLVGRGYGGTDTQYF.

The V gene is TRBV5-6, the J gene TRBJ2-3; tentative D call: TRBD2 (6 bases). V was cut by 4 bases and J by 2 bases, with 11 bases left in between. Germline-derived CDR1 and CDR2 are SGHDT and YYEEEE. The CDR3 totals 14 residues. CDR3 nucleotides: TGTGCCAGCAGCCTCGGGAGTAACACAGATACGCAGTATTTT. This gives the protein CASSLGSNTDTQYF.

In its sample, this clone was seen once. The chain joins TRBV28 to TRBJ2-2; 8 bases agree with TRBD1. Germline values: CDR1 MDHEN, CDR2 SYDVKM. J was trimmed by 5 bases and V by 2 bases; bases with no gene match: 10. This CDR3 is built from 17 residues. The CDR3 nucleotides are TGTGCCAGCAGTTTAGGGCCCCGGACAGGGAGGACCGGGGAGCTGTTTTTT. It encodes CASSLGPRTGRTGELFF.

CDR3 sequence (DNA): TGCGCCAGCAGCCCGGGTCTGGGGGGGCTGCGGGAGGACGGGGAGCTGTTTTTT. Translation gives CASSPGLGGLREDGELFF. The V call is TRBV4-3, the J call TRBJ2-2; 8 bases agree with TRBD2. CDR1 and CDR2 (germline): LGHNA, YSLEER. V shed 4 bases and J 7 bases; nucleotides not matched to a gene: 17. The CDR3 has 18 amino acids.

The V and J genes are TRBV4-3 and TRBJ2-7, with TRBD2 matching 10 bases. V shed 0 bases, J shed 5 bases, and the junction held 7 bases outside the gene matches. Germline V gives CDR1 LGHNA, CDR2 YSLEER. This CDR3 comprises 16 residues. This chain's CDR3 is CASSQDPSGRIDEQYF. The DNA of the CDR3 is TGCGCCAGCAGCCAAGATCCTAGCGGGAGAATCGACGAGCAGTACTTC.

This chain connects TRBV5-1 to TRBJ1-2; 8 nucleotides match TRBD1. The CDR3 has 16 amino acids. Germline V gives CDR1 SGHRS, CDR2 YFSETQ. V gave up 0 bases and J gave up 7 bases; unmatched junction bases: 11. DNA of the CDR3: TGCGCCAGCAGCTTGGGGGGGCGTCAGGGGGCGCCTGGCTACACCTTC. As protein: CASSLGGRQGAPGYTF.

In nucleotides, the CDR3 is TGTGCCAGTAGCACGGGACAGGGGGTTTACACTGAAGCTTTCTTT. Its translation is CASSTGQGVYTEAFF. The chain combines TRBV19 with TRBJ1-1, with 11 bases lining up with TRBD1. The CDR3 runs 15 residues. Germline V gene lookup returns CDR1 LNHDA and CDR2 SQIVND (reference sequence). The junction had 6 bases not matched to a gene; V was cut back by 6 bases and J by 3 bases.

The CDR3 protein is CASSHGWAGIEGEQYF. The CDR3 region has the DNA TGTGCCAGCAGTCACGGGTGGGCAGGGATCGAAGGGGAGCAGTACTTC. This sequence joins TRBV27 and TRBJ2-7; D is possibly TRBD1 (5 bases). The CDR3 is 16 residues long. V gave up 5 bases and J gave up 7 bases, with 24 bases separating them. Germline loops: CDR1 MNHEY, CDR2 SMNVEV (reference sequence).

The chain joins TRBV27 to TRBJ2-3; unclear D gene. The germline V and J ends were trimmed by 5 bases and 5 bases, with 14 bases remaining between them. The V gene's germline CDR1 is MNHEY and CDR2 SMNVEV (reference sequence). This CDR3 region has 14 residues. CDR3 nucleotide sequence: TGTGCCAGCAGTCAGACATTTATGGAAGATACGCAGTATTTT. The encoded protein is CASSQTFMEDTQYF.

The chain uses TRBV5-4 and TRBJ2-7; D is possibly TRBD1 (6 bases). Germline V gene data show CDR1 as SGHNT and CDR2 as YYREEE (reference sequence). The CDR3 totals 14 residues. V was pared by 0 bases and J by 0 bases, with 7 bases between. The CDR3 nucleotides read TGTGCCAGCAGCTTGGGGACAGACTCCTACGAGCAGTACTTC. Its translation: CASSLGTDSYEQYF.

This clone was seen only once. This chain connects TRBV11-2 to TRBJ1-1; D might be TRBD1 (6 bases). Germline lookup yields CDR1 SGHAT and CDR2 FQNNGV. The CDR3 is 14 amino acids. V gave up 3 bases and J gave up 4 bases, with 12 bases separating them. The CDR3 spells CASSFTQGITEAFF. The CDR3 nucleotides are TGTGCCAGCAGCTTCACCCAGGGGATCACTGAAGCTTTCTTT.

V gene TRBV27 combines with J gene TRBJ2-7, with a weak D call TRBD2 (5 bases). The germline V gene has CDR1 MNHEY and CDR2 SMNVEV (reference sequence). The CDR3 consists of 12 residues. V was cut by 4 bases and J by 3 bases, with 7 bases left in between. This chain's CDR3 is CASSSGIYEQYF. In DNA, the CDR3 is TGTGCCAGCAGTTCCGGGATCTACGAGCAGTACTTC.